Reported below is one T cell receptor beta chain. The sample belongs to a study of blood T cell repertoires in COVID-19. In the study overall: Acute and convalescent COVID-19 samples came from the United States, Italy and Spain.

Measured with immunoSEQ multiplex PCR; TCRdb has only the in-frame clones, and not every one. Among about 230,000 clones listed, around 86% were seen once. CDR3 length: 15 amino acids. CDR1 is SNHLY and CDR2 is FYNNEI in the germline V gene. With V trimmed by 6 bases and J by 0 bases, 8 bases remained unmatched. This chain connects TRBV2 to TRBJ2-7, with TRBD2 identical over 7 bases. The TCR sequence derives from a man over 45 with COVID-19, enrolled during active disease. The sequencing input was peripheral blood. Written as DNA, the CDR3 is TGTGCCAGCAGGGAGAGGGAGGGGTACTCCTACGAGCAGTACTTC. This sequence encodes CASREREGYSYEQYF. The complete variable domain, with remaining parts taken from reference TRBV2 and TRBJ2-7, reads EPEVTQTPSHQVTQMGQEVILRCVPISNHLYFYWYRQILGQKVEFLVSFYNNEISEKSEIFDDQFSVERPDGSNFTLKIRSTKLEDSAMYFCASREREGYSYEQYFGPGTRLTVT.